These 23 T cell receptor beta chains were all obtained from the same sample, sequenced in a study of shared clonotypes between healthy human individuals. Profiling relied on immunoSEQ multiplex PCR, and the TCRdb table lists in-frame clones only, not all of them. The sample holds 2 million to 2.5 million clones; approximately 94% are singletons and the top ten take roughly 0.13%. The sequencing input was naive CD4+ T cells sorted from blood. Subset noted: CD45RA+ positively selected. The receptor set was obtained from a man in his late teens or twenties in good health.

The V and J genes are TRBV11-2 and TRBJ2-3, with 11 bases matching TRBD2. The CDR3 sequence is 15 residues long. The V gene's germline CDR1 is SGHAT and CDR2 FQNNGV. V shed 1 base, J shed 8 bases, and the junction held 5 bases outside the gene matches. The DNA of the CDR3 is TGTGCCAGCAGCTTAGTAAATCTAGCGGGAGGTACGCAGTATTTT. This sequence encodes CASSLVNLAGGTQYF.

The chain is built from TRBV7-9 and TRBJ2-7; weak D call: TRBD1 (6 bases). The CDR3 totals 16 residues. The ends were cut back, 6 bases at V and 5 bases at J, with 23 bases in the middle. Germline CDR1 and CDR2: SEHNR and FQNEAQ (reference sequence). The CDR3 region is CASSRNPGVLLDEQYF. The CDR3 DNA reads TGTGCCAGCAGTCGCAATCCAGGGGTTCTGCTTGACGAGCAGTACTTC.

The J gene is TRBJ1-5, the V gene TRBV4-1; 7 bases are a match to TRBD1. The CDR3 totals 16 residues. The V segment lost 0 bases and the J segment 7 bases; nucleotides outside the gene matches: 9. Germline assignment: CDR1 MGHRA and CDR2 YSYEKL. DNA of the CDR3: TGCGCCAGCAGCCAAGATGGTAGGACAGGTTACCAGCCCCAGCATTTT. It codes for CASSQDGRTGYQPQHF.

This rearrangement joins TRBV2 to TRBJ2-3, with D perhaps TRBD1 (5 bases). The V gene's germline CDR1 is SNHLY and CDR2 FYNNEI. CDR3 size: 13 residues. V dropped 7 bases and J dropped 6 bases, with 14 bases sitting between them. The CDR3 DNA reads as TGTGCCAGCACCTCTCTAGGGGTGGATACGCAGTATTTT. Translating it yields CASTSLGVDTQYF.

The chain is built from TRBV18 and TRBJ2-5, with TRBD2 matching 9 bases. The J segment lost 5 bases and the V segment lost 6 bases, leaving 10 bases of the junction unmatched. Germline CDR1 KGHSH, CDR2 LQKENI. The CDR3 sequence is 15 residues long. CDR3 amino acids: CASSPNLAGMETQYF. Written as DNA, the CDR3 is TGTGCCAGCTCGCCGAATCTAGCGGGAATGGAGACCCAGTACTTC.

This clone was seen a single time. The chain uses TRBV5-1 and TRBJ2-2; TRBD1 matches 7 bases. V shed 4 bases and J 6 bases; nucleotides not matched to a gene: 6. Germline assignment: CDR1 SGHRS and CDR2 YFSETQ. The CDR3 is made up of 14 amino acids. This CDR3 reads CASSLGTVAGELFF. As DNA, the CDR3 is TGCGCCAGCAGCCTCGGGACAGTCGCCGGGGAGCTGTTTTTT.

The rearrangement links TRBV6-6 to TRBJ1-2, with a tentative D call TRBD1 (5 bases). The V gene lost 7 bases and the J gene lost 8 bases, with 14 bases spanning the gap. The CDR3 totals 12 residues. The germline V gene has CDR1 MNHNY and CDR2 SVGAGI (reference sequence). Here the CDR3 reads CASKRDAGGYTF. In DNA, the CDR3 is TGTGCCAGCAAAAGGGACGCAGGAGGCTACACCTTC.

There are a few counts of this clone. The V and J genes are TRBV19 and TRBJ1-5, with D uncertain. The CDR3 extends over 15 amino acids. The V end was cut by 3 bases, the J end by 0 bases, with 9 bases between. The V gene's germline CDR1 is LNHDA and CDR2 SQIVND (reference sequence). This CDR3 is CASSMVRNSNQPQHF. The CDR3 DNA follows: TGTGCCAGTAGTATGGTCAGGAATAGCAATCAGCCCCAGCATTTT.

The chain combines TRBV5-1 with TRBJ2-2, with 8 bases aligning to TRBD1. J was trimmed by 0 bases and V by 7 bases; bases with no gene match: 5. Germline loops: CDR1 SGHRS, CDR2 YFSETQ. CDR3 size: 15 residues. As DNA, the CDR3 is TGCGCCAGCGGAGACAGGGGTTCGAACACCGGGGAGCTGTTTTTT. It yields the protein CASGDRGSNTGELFF.

The chain employs TRBV6-6 and TRBJ2-7; the D is unclear. Germline CDR1 reads MNHNY; CDR2 reads SVGAGI (reference sequence). V was cut by 0 bases and J by 2 bases, with 8 bases left in between. The CDR3 contains 14 residues. CDR3 amino acids: CASSYSLGAYEQYF. The DNA for the CDR3 is TGTGCCAGCAGTTACTCTCTGGGCGCCTACGAGCAGTACTTC.

The CDR3 coding sequence is TGTGCCAGCAGCTTCCGACAGGGTCTTTACTACGAGCAGTACTTC. Encoded protein: CASSFRQGLYYEQYF. The chain is built from TRBV7-9 and TRBJ2-7, with 7 bases matching TRBD1. Per the germline V gene, CDR1 is SEHNR and CDR2 is FQNEAQ (reference sequence). The CDR3 is made up of 15 amino acids. The ends lost 3 bases at V and 3 bases at J; junction bases unmatched: 8.

In the case of this clone: Different DNA sequences within this sample yield the same CDR3. The V call is TRBV11-3, the J call TRBJ2-3, with 8 bases identical to TRBD1. The CDR3 totals 14 residues. The J segment lost 5 bases and the V segment lost 2 bases, leaving 3 bases of the junction unmatched. The germline gives CDR1 SGHNT, CDR2 YENEEA. The CDR3 sequence: CASSLQGAGDTQYF. The CDR3 bases are TGTGCCAGCAGCTTACAGGGGGCAGGAGATACGCAGTATTTT.

The chain employs TRBV27 and TRBJ1-6; weak D call: TRBD1 (5 bases). CDR3 length: 15 amino acids. Germline loops: CDR1 MNHEY, CDR2 SMNVEV (reference sequence). V lost 1 base and J 5 bases, leaving 9 bases between the germline ends. In nucleotides, the CDR3 is TGTGCCAGCAGTTTATTGCGGGGGGATAATTCACCCCTCCACTTT. Its protein product is CASSLLRGDNSPLHF.

A word on this clone: Its ends do not fully match the called genes, so a read error is possible. The rearrangement uses TRBV2 and TRBJ2-7; D may be TRBD2 (6 bases). CDR1 and CDR2 from the germline V gene are SNHLY and FYNNEI. The CDR3 totals 12 residues. CDR3 nucleotide sequence: TGTGCCAGCAGTAACCGGGACTCCCGAGTGGACTTC. This codes for CASSNRDSRVDF.

Points on this clone: The DNA is omitted, as the CDR3 cannot be located on it reliably, and the CDR3 follows TCRdb's listing. CDR3 in amino acids: CASSFGPGGSNQPQHF. V gene TRBV5-4 combines with J gene TRBJ1-5; TRBD1 is taken as the D call from the table, unchecked against the DNA. The CDR3 length is 16 residues, termini included. Germline CDR1 reads SGHNT; CDR2 reads YYREEE (reference sequence).

The J gene is TRBJ2-6, the V gene TRBV9; TRBD1 matches 7 bases. Unmatched junction bases numbered 9, after V lost 0 bases and J lost 0 bases. Germline-derived CDR1 and CDR2 are SGDLS and YYNGEE. This CDR3 has 19 residues. CDR3 coding DNA: TGTGCCAGCAGCGTAGCTAGAGGGGGCGTGAGCTCTGGGGCCAACGTCCTGACTTTC. Protein: CASSVARGGVSSGANVLTF.

The chain combines TRBV7-3 with TRBJ2-5, with D possibly being TRBD1 or TRBD2 (6 bases each). This CDR3 is built from 15 residues. Germline V gene lookup returns CDR1 SGHTA and CDR2 FQGTGA. Trimming shortened V by 2 bases and J by 4 bases, and 14 bases separated the two germline ends. CDR3 loop: CASSLGGRNRETQYF. In nucleotides, the CDR3 is TGTGCCAGCAGCTTAGGGGGGCGAAATCGAGAGACCCAGTACTTC.

This chain links TRBV19 with TRBJ2-7, with D maybe TRBD1 (5 bases). Trimming left V 5 bases short and J 1 base short, with 12 bases between. This CDR3 is 14 amino acids long. Germline lookup yields CDR1 LNHDA and CDR2 SQIVND (reference sequence). In nucleotides, the CDR3 is TGTGCCAGTAGTTCCGCGACAGATTCCTACGAGCAGTACTTC. Translating it yields CASSSATDSYEQYF.

This clone was seen just once. This chain's CDR3 is CASSPYPGYGYTF. CDR3 coding DNA: TGTGCCAGCAGCCCGTATCCGGGCTATGGCTACACCTTC. V is TRBV6-5 and J is TRBJ1-2; D gene uncertain. V lost 6 bases, J lost 4 bases, and 12 bases lay in between. The CDR3 runs to 13 residues. CDR1 and CDR2 (germline): MNHEY, SVGAGI.

In its sample, this clone was seen once. This rearrangement joins TRBV5-1 to TRBJ2-3, with a tentative D call TRBD1 (6 bases). Trimming took off 4 bases at V and 5 bases at J, with 14 bases between the two ends. This CDR3 is built from 14 residues. CDR1 and CDR2 from the germline V gene are SGHRS and YFSETQ. The chain's CDR3 is CASSLGQSGDTQYF. The DNA for the CDR3 is TGCGCCAGCAGCCTGGGACAATCGGGAGATACGCAGTATTTT.

This clone was counted a single time. V and J are TRBV20-1 and TRBJ2-7, with D perhaps assigned TRBD1 or TRBD2 (5 bases each). CDR3 length: 11 residues. Between the trimmed V and J ends, which lost 0 bases and 13 bases, there was a span of 13 bases. Germline lookup yields CDR1 DFQATT and CDR2 SNEGSKA (reference sequence). Here the CDR3 reads CSARDNGAYYF. The DNA for the CDR3 is TGCAGTGCTAGAGATAACGGGGCATATTACTTC.

V is TRBV30 and J is TRBJ2-3, with 14 bases lining up with TRBD2. Germline CDR1 is GTSNPN and CDR2 is SVGIG (reference sequence). After removal of 2 bases from V and 5 bases from J, the junction contained 6 bases not matched to a gene. This CDR3 is built from 16 residues. CDR3 sequence reads: CAWSTGLAGAGDTQYF. The CDR3 nucleotides read TGTGCCTGGAGTACGGGACTAGCGGGAGCGGGAGATACGCAGTATTTT. Filled out from reference TRBV30 and TRBJ2-3, the complete variable domain reads SQTIHQWPATLVQPVGSPLSLECTVEGTSNPNLYWYRQAAGRGLQLLFYSVGIGQISSEVPQNLSASRPQDRQFILSSKKLLLSDSGFYLCAWSTGLAGAGDTQYFGPGTRLTVL.

The chain has TRBV7-9 and TRBJ2-5, with 10 bases aligning to TRBD1. The V and J ends lost 0 bases and 4 bases, in that order; junction bases with no gene match: 8. CDR3 length equals 17 residues. Germline V lookup: CDR1 SEHNR, CDR2 FQNEAQ (reference sequence). The CDR3 region has the DNA TGTGCCAGCAGCTTAGCATGGGACAGGGGCTCCGTAGAGACCCAGTACTTC. Its protein is CASSLAWDRGSVETQYF.